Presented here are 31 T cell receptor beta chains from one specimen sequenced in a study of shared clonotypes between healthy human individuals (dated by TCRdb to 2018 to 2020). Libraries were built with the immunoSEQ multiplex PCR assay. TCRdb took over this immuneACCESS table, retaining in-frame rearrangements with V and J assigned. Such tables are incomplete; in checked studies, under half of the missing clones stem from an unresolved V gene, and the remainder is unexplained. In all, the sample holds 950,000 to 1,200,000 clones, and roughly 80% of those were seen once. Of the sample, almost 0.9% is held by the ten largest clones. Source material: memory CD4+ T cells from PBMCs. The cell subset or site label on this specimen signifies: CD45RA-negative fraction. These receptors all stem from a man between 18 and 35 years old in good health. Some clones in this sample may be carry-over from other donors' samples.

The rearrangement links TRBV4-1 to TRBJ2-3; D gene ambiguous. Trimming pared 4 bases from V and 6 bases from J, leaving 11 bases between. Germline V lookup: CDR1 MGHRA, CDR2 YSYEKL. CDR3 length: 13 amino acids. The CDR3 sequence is CASSLLYSDTQYF. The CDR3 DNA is TGCGCCAGCAGCCTTTTATACAGCGATACGCAGTATTTT.

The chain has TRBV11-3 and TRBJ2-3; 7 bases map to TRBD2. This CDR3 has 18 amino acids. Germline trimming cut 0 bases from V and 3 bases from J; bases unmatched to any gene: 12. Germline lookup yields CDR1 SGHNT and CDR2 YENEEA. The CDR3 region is CASSLDSMGGSLTDTQYF. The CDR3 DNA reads TGTGCCAGCAGCTTAGATTCGATGGGCGGGAGTCTAACAGATACGCAGTATTTT. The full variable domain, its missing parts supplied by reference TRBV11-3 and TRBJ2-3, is EAGVVQSPRYKIIEKKQPVAFWCNPISGHNTLYWYLQNLGQGPELLIRYENEEAVDDSQLPKDRFSAERLKGVDSTLKIQPAELGDSAVYLCASSLDSMGGSLTDTQYFGPGTRLTVL.

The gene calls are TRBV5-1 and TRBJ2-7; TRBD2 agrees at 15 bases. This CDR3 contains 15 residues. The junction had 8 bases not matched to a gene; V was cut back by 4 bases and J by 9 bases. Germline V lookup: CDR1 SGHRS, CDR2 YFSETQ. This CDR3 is CASSAGLAGGRSQYF. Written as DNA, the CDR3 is TGCGCCAGCAGCGCCGGACTAGCGGGAGGGCGATCGCAGTACTTC.

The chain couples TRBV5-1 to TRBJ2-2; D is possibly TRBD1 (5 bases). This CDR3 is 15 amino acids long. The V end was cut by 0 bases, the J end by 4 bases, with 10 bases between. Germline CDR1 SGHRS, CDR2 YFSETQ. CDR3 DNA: TGCGCCAGCAGCTTGGAGGGGCAGAGCACCGGGGAGCTGTTTTTT. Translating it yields CASSLEGQSTGELFF.

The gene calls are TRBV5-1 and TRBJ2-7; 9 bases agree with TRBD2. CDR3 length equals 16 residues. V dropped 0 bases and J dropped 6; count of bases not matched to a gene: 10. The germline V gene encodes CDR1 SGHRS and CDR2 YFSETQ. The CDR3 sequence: CASSLGGGSGSGEQYF. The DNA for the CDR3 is TGCGCCAGCAGCTTGGGGGGAGGTAGCGGGAGCGGCGAGCAGTACTTC. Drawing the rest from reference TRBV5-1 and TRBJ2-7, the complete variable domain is KAGVTQTPRYLIKTRGQQVTLSCSPISGHRSVSWYQQTPGQGLQFLFEYFSETQRNKGNFPGRFSGRQFSNSRSEMNVSTLELGDSALYLCASSLGGGSGSGEQYFGPGTRLTVT.

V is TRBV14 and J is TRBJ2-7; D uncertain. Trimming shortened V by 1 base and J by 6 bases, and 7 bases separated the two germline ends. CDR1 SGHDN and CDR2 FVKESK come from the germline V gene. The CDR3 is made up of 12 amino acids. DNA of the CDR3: TGTGCCAGCAGCCAAGGCTGGTCCGAGCAGTACTTC. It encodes CASSQGWSEQYF.

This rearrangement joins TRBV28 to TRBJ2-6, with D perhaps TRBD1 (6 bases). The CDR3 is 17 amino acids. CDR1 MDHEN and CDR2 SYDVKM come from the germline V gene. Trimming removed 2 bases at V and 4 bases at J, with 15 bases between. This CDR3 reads CASSLRRGLAGANVLTF. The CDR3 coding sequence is TGTGCCAGCAGTTTACGCAGGGGTCTCGCCGGGGCCAACGTCCTGACTTTC.

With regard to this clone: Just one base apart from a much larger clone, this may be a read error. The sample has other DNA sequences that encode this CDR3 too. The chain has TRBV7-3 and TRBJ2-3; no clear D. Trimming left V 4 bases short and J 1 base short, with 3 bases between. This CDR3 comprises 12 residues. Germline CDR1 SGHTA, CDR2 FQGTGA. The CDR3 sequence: CASSSGTDTQYF. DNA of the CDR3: TGTGCCAGCAGCTCCGGCACAGATACGCAGTATTTT.

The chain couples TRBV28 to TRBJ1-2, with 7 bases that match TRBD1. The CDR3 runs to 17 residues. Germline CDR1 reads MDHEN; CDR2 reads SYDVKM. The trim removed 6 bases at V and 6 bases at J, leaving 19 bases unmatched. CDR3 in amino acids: CASSPNLRDRLVHGYTF. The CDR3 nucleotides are TGTGCCAGCAGCCCAAACCTTCGGGACAGACTTGTGCATGGCTACACCTTC.

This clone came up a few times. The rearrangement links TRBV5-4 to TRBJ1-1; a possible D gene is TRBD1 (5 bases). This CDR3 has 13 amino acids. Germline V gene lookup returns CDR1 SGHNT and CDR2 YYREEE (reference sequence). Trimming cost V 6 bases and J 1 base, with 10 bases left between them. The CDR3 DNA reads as TGTGCCAGCACGGGACCCTCGAACACTGAAGCTTTCTTT. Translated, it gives CASTGPSNTEAFF.

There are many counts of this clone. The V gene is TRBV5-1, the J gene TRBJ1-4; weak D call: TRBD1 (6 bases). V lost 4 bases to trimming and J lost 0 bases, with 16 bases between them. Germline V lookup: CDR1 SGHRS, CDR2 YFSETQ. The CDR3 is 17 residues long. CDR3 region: CASSPRGHSTTNEKLFF. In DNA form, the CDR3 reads TGCGCCAGCAGCCCCAGGGGACACTCGACAACTAATGAAAAACTGTTTTTT.

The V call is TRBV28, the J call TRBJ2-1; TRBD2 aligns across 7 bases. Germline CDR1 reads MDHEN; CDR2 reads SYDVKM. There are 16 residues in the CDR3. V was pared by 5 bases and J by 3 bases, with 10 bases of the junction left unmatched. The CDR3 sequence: CASSKGAAGVYNEQFF. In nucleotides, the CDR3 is TGTGCCAGCAGTAAAGGAGCCGCGGGAGTCTACAATGAGCAGTTCTTC.

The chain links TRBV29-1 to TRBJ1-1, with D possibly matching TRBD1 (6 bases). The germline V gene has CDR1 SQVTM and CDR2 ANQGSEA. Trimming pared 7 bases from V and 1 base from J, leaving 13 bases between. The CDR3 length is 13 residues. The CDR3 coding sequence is TGCAGCGCCATGGGACACGAGAACACTGAAGCTTTCTTT. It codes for CSAMGHENTEAFF.

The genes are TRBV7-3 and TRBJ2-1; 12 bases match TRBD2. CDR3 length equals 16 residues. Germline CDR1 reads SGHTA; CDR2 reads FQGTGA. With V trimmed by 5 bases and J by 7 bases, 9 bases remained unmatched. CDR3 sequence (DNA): TGTGCCAGCAGCACCGCTAGCGGGAGGGTCGAGAATGAGCAGTTCTTC. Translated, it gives CASSTASGRVENEQFF.

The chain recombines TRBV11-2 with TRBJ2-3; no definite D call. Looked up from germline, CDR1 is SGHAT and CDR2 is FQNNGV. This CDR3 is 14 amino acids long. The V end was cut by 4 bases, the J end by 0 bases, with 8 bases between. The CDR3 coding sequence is TGTGCCAGCAGCTCCACATTTAGCACAGATACGCAGTATTTT. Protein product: CASSSTFSTDTQYF. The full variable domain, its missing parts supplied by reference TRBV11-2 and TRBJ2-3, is EAGVAQSPRYKIIEKRQSVAFWCNPISGHATLYWYQQILGQGPKLLIQFQNNGVVDDSQLPKDRFSAERLKGVDSTLKIQPAKLEDSAVYLCASSSTFSTDTQYFGPGTRLTVL.

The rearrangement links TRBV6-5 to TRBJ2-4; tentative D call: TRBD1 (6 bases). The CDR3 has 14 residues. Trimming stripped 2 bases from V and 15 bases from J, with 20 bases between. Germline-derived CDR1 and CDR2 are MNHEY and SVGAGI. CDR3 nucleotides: TGTGCCAGCAGTTACCCGGACAGTATCACCCCGCGGTACTTC. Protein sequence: CASSYPDSITPRYF.

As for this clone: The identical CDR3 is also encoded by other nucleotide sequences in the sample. CDR3 region: CASSVEGGPNQPQHF. The CDR3 nucleotides read TGTGCCAGCAGCGTAGAAGGGGGACCCAATCAGCCCCAGCATTTT. The chain is built from TRBV9 and TRBJ1-5, with D tentatively TRBD1 (6 bases). Trimming removed 0 bases at V and 3 bases at J, with 10 bases between. Germline V CDR1 and CDR2: SGDLS, YYNGEE. CDR3 length: 15 amino acids.

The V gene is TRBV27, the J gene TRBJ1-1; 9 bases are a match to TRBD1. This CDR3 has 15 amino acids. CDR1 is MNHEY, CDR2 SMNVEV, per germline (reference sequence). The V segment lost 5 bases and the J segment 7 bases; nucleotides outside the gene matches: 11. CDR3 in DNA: TGTGCCAGCAGTCCAAATTCGGGACAGGGCTATGAAGCTTTCTTT. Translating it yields CASSPNSGQGYEAFF.

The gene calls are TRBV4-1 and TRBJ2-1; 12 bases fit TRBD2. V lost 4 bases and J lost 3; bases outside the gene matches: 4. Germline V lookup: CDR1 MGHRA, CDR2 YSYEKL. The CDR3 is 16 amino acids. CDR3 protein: CASSLRTSGDYNEQFF. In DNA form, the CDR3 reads TGCGCCAGCAGCCTCCGGACTAGCGGGGACTACAATGAGCAGTTCTTC.

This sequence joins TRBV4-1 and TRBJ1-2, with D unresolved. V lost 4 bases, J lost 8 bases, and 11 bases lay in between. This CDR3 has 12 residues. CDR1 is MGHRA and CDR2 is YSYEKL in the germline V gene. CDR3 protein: CASSPPAGGYTF. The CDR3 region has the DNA TGCGCCAGCAGCCCTCCCGCGGGCGGCTACACCTTC.

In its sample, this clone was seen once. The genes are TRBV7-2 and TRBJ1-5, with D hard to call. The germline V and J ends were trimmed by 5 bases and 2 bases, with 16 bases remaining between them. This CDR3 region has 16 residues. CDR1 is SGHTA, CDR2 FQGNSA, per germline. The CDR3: CASSRSAAGGNQPQHF. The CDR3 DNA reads TGTGCCAGCAGCAGAAGCGCGGCCGGGGGCAATCAGCCCCAGCATTTT.

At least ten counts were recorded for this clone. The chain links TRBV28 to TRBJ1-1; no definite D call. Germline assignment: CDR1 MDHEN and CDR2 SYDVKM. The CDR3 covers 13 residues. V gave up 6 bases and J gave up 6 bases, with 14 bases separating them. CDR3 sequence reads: CASSFWGFAEAFF. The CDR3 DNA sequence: TGTGCCAGCAGCTTCTGGGGATTTGCTGAAGCTTTCTTT.

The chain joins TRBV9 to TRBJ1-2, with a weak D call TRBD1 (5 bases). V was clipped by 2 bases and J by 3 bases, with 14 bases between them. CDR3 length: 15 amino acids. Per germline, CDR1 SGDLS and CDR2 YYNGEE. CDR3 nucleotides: TGTGCCAGCAGCGTCGGGGGGATCAGGTACTATGGCTACACCTTC. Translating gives CASSVGGIRYYGYTF.

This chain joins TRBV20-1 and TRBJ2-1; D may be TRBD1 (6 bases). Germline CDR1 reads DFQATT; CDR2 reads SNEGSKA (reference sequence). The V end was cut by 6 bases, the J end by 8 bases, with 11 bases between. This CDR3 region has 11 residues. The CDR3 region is CSAKQGHEQFF. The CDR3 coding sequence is TGCAGTGCAAAACAGGGACATGAGCAGTTCTTC.

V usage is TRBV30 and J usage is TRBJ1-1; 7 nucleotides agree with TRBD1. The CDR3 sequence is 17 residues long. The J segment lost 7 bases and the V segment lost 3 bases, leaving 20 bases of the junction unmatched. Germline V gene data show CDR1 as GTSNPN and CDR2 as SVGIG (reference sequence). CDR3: CAWSVMPGQRGKIEAFF. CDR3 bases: TGTGCCTGGAGCGTCATGCCGGGACAGAGAGGGAAGATTGAAGCTTTCTTT.

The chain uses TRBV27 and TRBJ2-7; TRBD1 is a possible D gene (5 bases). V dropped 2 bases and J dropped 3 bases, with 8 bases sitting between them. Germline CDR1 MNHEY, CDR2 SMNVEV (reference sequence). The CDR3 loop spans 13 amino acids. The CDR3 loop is CASSLDRYYEQYF. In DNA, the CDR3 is TGTGCCAGCAGTTTAGACAGATACTACGAGCAGTACTTC.

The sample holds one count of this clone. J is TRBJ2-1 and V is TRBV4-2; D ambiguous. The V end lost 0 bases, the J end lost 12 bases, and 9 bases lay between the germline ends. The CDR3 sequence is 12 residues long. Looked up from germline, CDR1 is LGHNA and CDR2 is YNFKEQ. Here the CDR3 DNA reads TGTGCCAGCAGCCAAGAAAGGGAAAGGCAGTTCTTC. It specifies CASSQERERQFF.

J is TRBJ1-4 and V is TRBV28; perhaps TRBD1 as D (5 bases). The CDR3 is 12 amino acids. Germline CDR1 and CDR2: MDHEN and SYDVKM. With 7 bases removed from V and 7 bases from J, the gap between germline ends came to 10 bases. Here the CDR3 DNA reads TGTGCCAGCACAGGGCTGGGTGAAAAACTGTTTTTT. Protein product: CASTGLGEKLFF.

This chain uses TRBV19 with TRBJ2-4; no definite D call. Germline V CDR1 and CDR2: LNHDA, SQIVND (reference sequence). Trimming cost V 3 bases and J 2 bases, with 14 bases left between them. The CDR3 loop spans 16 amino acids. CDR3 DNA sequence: TGTGCCAGTAGTATCCTCCATAGAGTTACCAAAAACATTCAGTACTTC. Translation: CASSILHRVTKNIQYF. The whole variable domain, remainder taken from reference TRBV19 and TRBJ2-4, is DGGITQSPKYLFRKEGQNVTLSCEQNLNHDAMYWYRQDPGQGLRLIYYSQIVNDFQKGDIAEGYSVSREKKESFPLTVTSAQKNPTAFYLCASSILHRVTKNIQYFGAGTRLSVL.

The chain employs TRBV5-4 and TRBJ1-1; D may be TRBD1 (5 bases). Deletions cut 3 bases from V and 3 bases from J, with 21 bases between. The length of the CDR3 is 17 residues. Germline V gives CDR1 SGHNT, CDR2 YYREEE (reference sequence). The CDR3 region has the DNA TGTGCCAGCAGCTCAGGGAATCCTCGAACTAAGGACACTGAAGCTTTCTTT. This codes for CASSSGNPRTKDTEAFF. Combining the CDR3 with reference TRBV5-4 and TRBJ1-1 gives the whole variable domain ETGVTQSPTHLIKTRGQQVTLRCSSQSGHNTVSWYQQALGQGPQFIFQYYREEENGRGNFPPRFSGLQFPNYSSELNVNALELDDSALYLCASSSGNPRTKDTEAFFGQGTRLTVV.

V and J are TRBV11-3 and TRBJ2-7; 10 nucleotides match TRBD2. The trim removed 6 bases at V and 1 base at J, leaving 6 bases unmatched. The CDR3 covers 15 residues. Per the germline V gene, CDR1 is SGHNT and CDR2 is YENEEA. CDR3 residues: CASSQGLAESYEQYF. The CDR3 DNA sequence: TGTGCCAGCAGTCAAGGACTAGCGGAGTCCTACGAGCAGTACTTC.